Included here is one TCR beta chain sequence, with context. The antigen is undetermined. The CDR3 has 15 residues. Trimming removed 5 bases from V and 2 bases from J; junction bases left unmatched: 6. Per the germline V gene, CDR1 is SGHAT and CDR2 is FQNNGV. In TCRdb, the reads were re-called with MiXCR into one record per CDR3 protein. The table lists more than 400,000 distinct CDR3 sequences, around a quarter of them singletons. This specimen comes from a study of T cell repertoires in cytomegalovirus infection. Study in general: Both CMV infection and a matching HLA type were indicated by public TCR beta signatures.

Whole-study findings and limits: Accumulated public TCR beta family frequency recognized individuals carrying CMV together with the relevant HLA. The ex vivo response was dominated by HLA-C-restricted CMV-specific TCR beta clonotypes.

The TCR originated in a human donor in good health (CMV status not recorded). Some clones in this sample may be carry-over from other donors' samples. The chain carries TRBV11-2 and TRBJ2-3, with 8 bases lining up with TRBD2. Input material: PBMCs. The CDR3 DNA reads TGTGCCAGCAGCGTAGCGGGACTTAACACAGATACGCAGTATTTT. Encoded protein: CASSVAGLNTDTQYF.